Listed below are T cell receptor beta chains from one sample, sequenced in a study of Ad26.COV2.S vaccination and SARS-CoV-2 variants. Sequencing used immunoSEQ multiplex PCR; TCRdb keeps in-frame clones, though not all of them. This table holds approximately 340,000 clones, about 90% found once. The sequenced sample was peripheral blood, obtained after recovery from COVID-19. The receptors were sampled from a human donor who had recovered from COVID-19. Both conserved end residues are part of each CDR3. A D gene is named only where the DNA matches it firmly. Clone sizes are given selectively: once, few, many, or a class where the clone is expanded.

>TRBD1|TRBJ2-5|.|TRBV4-3
CASSQGTGWVTQYF
TGCGCCAGCAGCCAAGGGACAGGGTGGGTGACCCAGTACTTC
>.|TRBJ1-2|.|TRBV6-4
CASSDRGRGYGYTF
TGTGCCAGCAGTGACAGGGGAAGGGGTTATGGCTACACCTTC
>TRBD2|TRBJ2-2|.|TRBV27
CASSLLSGGYTGELFF
TGTGCCAGCAGTTTATTGAGCGGGGGATACACCGGGGAGCTGTTTTTT
>TRBD1|TRBJ1-4|.|TRBV5-1
CASSFGGQGNEKLFF
TGCGCCAGCAGCTTCGGCGGACAGGGGAATGAAAAACTGTTTTTT
>.|TRBJ1-4|.|TRBV27
CASGPLREKLFF
TGTGCCAGCGGCCCCTTGAGGGAAAAACTGTTTTTT
>TRBD2|TRBJ2-2|.|TRBV29-1
CSVTSGGALAGELFF
TGCAGCGTTACTAGCGGGGGGGCCCTCGCCGGGGAGCTGTTTTTT
>.|TRBJ1-2|.|TRBV3-1/TRBV3-2
CASSQDAHSRSYGYTF
TGTGCCAGCAGCCAAGACGCACACAGCCGTTCGTATGGCTACACCTTC
>TRBD1|TRBJ1-2|.|TRBV6-6
CASRPRWGQDHGYTF
TGTGCCAGCAGACCGCGTTGGGGACAGGATCATGGCTACACCTTC
>.|TRBJ1-2|.|TRBV6-5
CASSRTGAPYGYTF
TGTGCCAGCAGTCGTACGGGTGCCCCTTATGGCTACACCTTC
>.|TRBJ1-1|.|TRBV19
CASSIRTVGAEAFF
TGTGCCAGTAGTATAAGGACCGTAGGTGCTGAAGCTTTCTTT
>TRBD1|TRBJ1-2|.|TRBV5-6
CASSLDDRASTGYTF
TGTGCCAGCAGCTTGGACGACAGGGCCTCGACTGGCTACACCTTC
>.|TRBJ1-1|.|TRBV7-9
CASSWTSNPANTEAFF
TGTGCCAGCAGCTGGACGTCCAACCCTGCGAACACTGAAGCTTTCTTT
>TRBD1|TRBJ1-4|.|TRBV5-7
CASSLETGDSEKLFF
TGTGCCAGCAGCTTGGAGACAGGGGATTCGGAAAAACTGTTTTTT
>.|TRBJ1-3|.|TRBV14
CASSQDRNPTGVGGTGNTIYF
TGTGCCAGCAGCCAAGATCGTAACCCAACAGGAGTAGGGGGAACTGGAAACACCATATATTTT
>TRBD1|TRBJ1-4|.|TRBV5-1
CASSLDGTGGKGYEKLFF
TGCGCCAGCAGCTTGGATGGGACAGGGGGCAAGGGTTATGAAAAACTGTTTTTT
>TRBD1|TRBJ2-7|.|TRBV6-5
CASSTGGGYEQYF
TGTGCCAGCAGTACAGGGGGCGGCTACGAGCAGTACTTC
>.|TRBJ2-5|.|TRBV5-4
CASSLALETQYF
TGTGCCAGCAGCTTGGCCTTAGAGACCCAGTACTTC
>.|TRBJ2-1|.|TRBV7-9
CASSLSYEQFF
TGTGCCAGCAGCTTGTCTTATGAGCAGTTCTTC
>TRBD1|TRBJ2-7|once|TRBV5-1
CASSSQGAYSYEQYF
TGCGCCAGCAGCTCCCAGGGGGCTTACTCCTACGAGCAGTACTTC
>TRBD2|TRBJ2-7|.|TRBV28
CASSAGTRGGAEQYF
TGTGCCAGCAGCGCCGGGACTAGGGGTGGGGCCGAGCAGTACTTC
>TRBD1|TRBJ1-5|.|TRBV2
CASSTTGEGYQPQHF
TGTGCCAGCAGTACGACAGGGGAGGGATACCAGCCCCAGCATTTT
>.|TRBJ2-4|.|TRBV6-1
CASSEVIFEGLAKNIQYF
TGTGCCAGCAGTGAAGTGATATTTGAAGGTCTAGCCAAAAACATTCAGTACTTC
>.|TRBJ1-2|.|TRBV5-6
CASSLEQNYGYTF
TGTGCCAGCAGCTTGGAACAGAATTATGGCTACACCTTC
>TRBD1|TRBJ1-1|.|TRBV5-1
CASSGGQGAFTEAFF
TGCGCCAGCAGCGGGGGACAGGGGGCGTTCACTGAAGCTTTCTTT
>.|TRBJ2-3|.|TRBV24-1
CATSDPGAPHSDTQYF
TGTGCCACCAGTGATCCCGGGGCTCCCCATTCCGATACGCAGTATTTT
>.|TRBJ2-1|once|TRBV2
CASSELLKGFF
TGTGCCAGCAGTGAATTGTTAAAGGGTTTCTTC
>TRBD1|TRBJ1-6|.|TRBV7-2
CASSLGQGSNNSPLHF
TGTGCCAGCAGCTTAGGACAGGGATCCAATAATTCACCCCTCCACTTT
>.|TRBJ1-1|.|TRBV7-2
CASSPYRTGDTEAFF
TGTGCCAGCAGCCCGTACCGGACGGGAGACACTGAAGCTTTCTTT
>.|TRBJ1-1|.|TRBV11-2
CASSFPRGMNTEAFF
TGTGCCAGCAGCTTCCCCAGGGGCATGAACACTGAAGCTTTCTTT
>.|TRBJ2-5|.|TRBV27
CASSPRGLAGWETQYF
TGTGCCAGCAGTCCCCGGGGTCTAGCAGGATGGGAGACCCAGTACTTC
>.|TRBJ1-2|.|TRBV6-5
CASSSAGGARSYTF
TGTGCCAGCAGTTCCGCCGGGGGGGCTCGAAGCTACACCTTC
>TRBD1|TRBJ1-1|.|TRBV5-1
CASSDLTGAGKAFF
TGCGCCAGCAGCGACCTCACAGGGGCGGGAAAAGCTTTCTTT
>.|TRBJ1-2|.|TRBV19
CASSIGIRTDGNYGYTF
TGTGCCAGTAGTATCGGCATCAGGACAGACGGTAACTATGGCTACACCTTC
>.|TRBJ1-2|.|TRBV4-3
CASSNWGGRGGYTF
TGCGCCAGCAGCAATTGGGGGGGGCGGGGAGGCTACACCTTC
>.|TRBJ1-6|.|TRBV5-1
CASSLARGASNSPLHF
TGCGCCAGCAGCTTGGCCCGGGGGGCAAGTAATTCACCCCTCCACTTT
>.|TRBJ1-1|.|TRBV5-6
CASSFTTGLNTEAFF
TGTGCCAGCAGCTTCACGACAGGACTAAACACTGAAGCTTTCTTT
>.|TRBJ2-5|.|TRBV7-2
CASTQRGGREETQYF
TGTGCCAGCACCCAGAGGGGGGGGCGGGAAGAGACCCAGTACTTC
>TRBD1|TRBJ2-1|.|TRBV18
CASSPGQGQGDEQFF
TGTGCCAGCTCACCCGGACAGGGCCAGGGAGATGAGCAGTTCTTC
>.|TRBJ1-2|.|TRBV9
CASTNSGSNYGYTF
TGTGCCAGCACCAACTCCGGGAGTAACTATGGCTACACCTTC
>TRBD1|TRBJ1-6|.|TRBV13
CASSSQGTGNSPLHF
TGTGCCAGCAGCTCCCAGGGGACAGGGAATTCACCCCTCCACTTT
>TRBD1|TRBJ2-7|.|TRBV7-9
CASSDMSRKGAEEQYF
TGTGCCAGCAGCGACATGTCCCGGAAGGGGGCTGAGGAGCAGTACTTC
>.|TRBJ1-2|.|TRBV7-9
CASSSPSREHYGYTF
TGTGCCAGCAGCTCCCCGTCCCGGGAACACTATGGCTACACCTTC
>.|TRBJ2-3|.|TRBV7-2
CASSFRASTDTQYF
TGTGCCAGCAGCTTTAGGGCTAGCACAGATACGCAGTATTTT
>.|TRBJ2-3|.|TRBV29-1
CSVLGPGSSTDTQYF
TGCAGCGTCCTCGGGCCGGGCTCTAGCACAGATACGCAGTATTTT
>.|TRBJ2-3|.|TRBV19
CASRDNTDTQYF
TGTGCCAGCCGGGACAACACAGATACGCAGTATTTT
>.|TRBJ1-2|.|TRBV29-1
CSVVMRGWGYTF
TGCAGCGTCGTAATGAGGGGTTGGGGCTACACCTTC
>TRBD2|TRBJ2-7|once|TRBV25-1
CASRTPGGNIQQYF
TGTGCCAGCAGGACCCCCGGGGGGAATATCCAGCAGTACTTC
>.|TRBJ2-5|.|TRBV5-1
CASSLARQLEETQYF
TGCGCCAGCAGCTTGGCCCGGCAGCTGGAGGAGACCCAGTACTTC
>TRBD1|TRBJ2-7|.|TRBV6-1
CASSGRGQAWVTGYEQYF
TGTGCCAGCAGTGGCAGAGGACAGGCATGGGTTACCGGATACGAGCAGTACTTC
>TRBD1|TRBJ2-1|.|TRBV18
CASSRDRGRSNEQFF
TGTGCCAGCTCACGGGACAGGGGGCGTAGCAATGAGCAGTTCTTC